These T cell receptor beta chains were read from a single sample in a study of blood T cell repertoires in COVID-19. Repertoires were generated with immunoSEQ multiplex PCR, while TCRdb's copy carries only in-frame clones and drops some. This sample carries under 150,000 clones, approximately 89% of them seen once, and the ten largest clones take 25% to 35%. Sequencing was done on a sample of peripheral blood. The receptors stem from a human donor in a cohort sampled during active COVID-19. Each CDR3 is given with its conserved first and last residue. D genes are given only for firm matches. Expanded clones get a size class; other rows say once, few or many, or leave the size out.

j_call: TRBJ2-7
v_call: TRBV6-5
d_call: TRBD1
clone_size: NA
cdr3_nt: TGTGCCAGCAGTTACGCGGGACAGGGGATCCACGAGCAGTACTTC
cdr3_aa: CASSYAGQGIHEQYF

j_call: TRBJ2-5
v_call: TRBV5-1
d_call: TRBD1
clone_size: NA
cdr3_nt: TGCGCCAGCAGCCTACAGGGGGCGCAGACCCAGTACTTC
cdr3_aa: CASSLQGAQTQYF

j_call: TRBJ2-7
v_call: TRBV30
d_call: TRBD2
clone_size: NA
cdr3_nt: TGTGCCTGGAGTGGGACTAGCGGGTCGTACGAGCAGTACTTC
cdr3_aa: CAWSGTSGSYEQYF

j_call: TRBJ1-4
v_call: TRBV6-5
d_call: TRBD1
clone_size: few
cdr3_nt: TGTGCCAGCAAAAACTGGGCAGGGGGTAATGAAAAACTGTTTTTT
cdr3_aa: CASKNWAGGNEKLFF

j_call: TRBJ1-3
v_call: TRBV6-5
d_call: NA
clone_size: NA
cdr3_nt: TGTGCCAGCAGTCTAATCAGGTTGGGTGGAAACACCATATATTTT
cdr3_aa: CASSLIRLGGNTIYF

j_call: TRBJ1-2
v_call: TRBV6-6
d_call: TRBD1
clone_size: once
cdr3_nt: TGTGCCAGCAGTTCTACAGGGGAATATGGCTACACCTTC
cdr3_aa: CASSSTGEYGYTF

j_call: TRBJ2-1
v_call: TRBV19
d_call: TRBD1
clone_size: NA
cdr3_nt: TGTGCCAGTAGTATAGGGACAGGGGGCTACAATGAGCAGTTCTTC
cdr3_aa: CASSIGTGGYNEQFF

j_call: TRBJ2-1
v_call: TRBV5-6
d_call: TRBD1
clone_size: NA
cdr3_nt: TGTGCCAGCAGCCAGACAGGGAACACCTACAATGAGCAGTTCTTC
cdr3_aa: CASSQTGNTYNEQFF

j_call: TRBJ1-6
v_call: TRBV19
d_call: TRBD1
clone_size: NA
cdr3_nt: TGTGCCAGTACCGACAGGGGGCTGAATTCACCCCTCCACTTT
cdr3_aa: CASTDRGLNSPLHF

j_call: TRBJ2-5
v_call: TRBV6-6
d_call: NA
clone_size: NA
cdr3_nt: TGTGCCAGCATGGGCGGGGTGCAAGAGACCCAGTACTTC
cdr3_aa: CASMGGVQETQYF

j_call: TRBJ2-1
v_call: TRBV4-2
d_call: NA
clone_size: NA
cdr3_nt: TGTGCCAGCAGCCAAGACAAGCGGCCCGGGGATGAGCAGTTCTTC
cdr3_aa: CASSQDKRPGDEQFF

j_call: TRBJ2-7
v_call: TRBV14
d_call: TRBD2
clone_size: NA
cdr3_nt: TGTGCCAGCAGCCAAGGGGGAGGGTGGTACGAGCAGTACTTC
cdr3_aa: CASSQGGGWYEQYF

j_call: TRBJ2-5
v_call: TRBV5-1
d_call: NA
clone_size: NA
cdr3_nt: TGCGCCAGTTACACGGGACTGCCACAAGAGACCCAGTACTTC
cdr3_aa: CASYTGLPQETQYF

j_call: TRBJ2-3
v_call: TRBV11-2
d_call: TRBD2
clone_size: NA
cdr3_nt: TGTGCCTGGGGGGGGGTCCCCACAGATACGCAGTATTTT
cdr3_aa: CAWGGVPTDTQYF

j_call: TRBJ2-1
v_call: TRBV29-1
d_call: TRBD2
clone_size: once
cdr3_nt: TGCAGCGTTGATGCCGGGGGGGCCTTTGAGCAGTTCTTC
cdr3_aa: CSVDAGGAFEQFF

j_call: TRBJ2-7
v_call: TRBV19
d_call: NA
clone_size: NA
cdr3_nt: TGTGCCAGTAGTCGTTGGGGATCGGGATACGGATACGAGCAGTACTTC
cdr3_aa: CASSRWGSGYGYEQYF

j_call: TRBJ1-3
v_call: TRBV18
d_call: TRBD1
clone_size: NA
cdr3_nt: TGTGCCAGCTCACCTCCGGGACAGGGGAGTGGAAACACCATATATTTT
cdr3_aa: CASSPPGQGSGNTIYF

j_call: TRBJ1-1
v_call: TRBV5-4
d_call: TRBD1
clone_size: NA
cdr3_nt: TGTGCCAGCAGCGCAGATCCGGGACAGGGTACTGAAGCTTTCTTT
cdr3_aa: CASSADPGQGTEAFF

j_call: TRBJ1-6
v_call: TRBV11-2
d_call: NA
clone_size: NA
cdr3_nt: TGTGCCAGCAGCTCCCAGGGTCTAGGTTCACCCCTCCACTTT
cdr3_aa: CASSSQGLGSPLHF

j_call: TRBJ2-3
v_call: TRBV30
d_call: TRBD1
clone_size: NA
cdr3_nt: TGTGCCTGGGACAGGGGGTTGCCAGATACGCAGTATTTT
cdr3_aa: CAWDRGLPDTQYF

j_call: TRBJ2-3
v_call: TRBV5-4
d_call: TRBD2
clone_size: NA
cdr3_nt: TGTGCCAGCAGCTTATTACTAGCGGGGCCCACAGATACGCAGTATTTT
cdr3_aa: CASSLLLAGPTDTQYF

j_call: TRBJ1-2
v_call: TRBV10-3
d_call: TRBD1
clone_size: NA
cdr3_nt: TGTGCCATCAGTGACCCCAGGACAGGGGGCGGCTACACCTTC
cdr3_aa: CAISDPRTGGGYTF

j_call: TRBJ2-5
v_call: TRBV12-5
d_call: TRBD1
clone_size: NA
cdr3_nt: TGTGCTAGTGGGGACGGACAGGGGGCGCGGGAGACCCAGTACTTC
cdr3_aa: CASGDGQGARETQYF